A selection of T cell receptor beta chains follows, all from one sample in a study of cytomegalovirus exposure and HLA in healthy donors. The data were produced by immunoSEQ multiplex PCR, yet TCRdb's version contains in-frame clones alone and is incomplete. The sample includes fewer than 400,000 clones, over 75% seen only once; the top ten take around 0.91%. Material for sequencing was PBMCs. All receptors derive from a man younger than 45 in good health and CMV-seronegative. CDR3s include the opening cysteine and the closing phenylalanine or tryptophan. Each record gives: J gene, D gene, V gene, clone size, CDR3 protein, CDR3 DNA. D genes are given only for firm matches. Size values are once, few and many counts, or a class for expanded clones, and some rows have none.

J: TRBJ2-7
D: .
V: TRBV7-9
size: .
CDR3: CASSNPRGQISYEQYF
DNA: TGTGCCAGCAGCAACCCCCGCGGACAGATATCCTACGAGCAGTACTTC

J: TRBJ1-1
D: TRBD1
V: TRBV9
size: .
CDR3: CASSHKKTGRTEAFF
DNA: TGTGCCAGCAGCCATAAAAAGACAGGGAGGACTGAAGCTTTCTTT

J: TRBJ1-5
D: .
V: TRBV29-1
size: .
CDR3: CSVGTTGQPQHF
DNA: TGCAGCGTGGGGACAACGGGACAGCCCCAGCATTTT

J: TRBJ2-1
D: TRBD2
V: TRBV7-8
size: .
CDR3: CASRRRTSGGESEQFF
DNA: TGTGCCAGCAGACGACGGACTAGCGGGGGGGAGAGTGAGCAGTTCTTC

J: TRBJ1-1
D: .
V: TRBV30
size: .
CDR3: CAWDLTGITEAFF
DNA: TGTGCCTGGGACCTGACAGGTATCACTGAAGCTTTCTTT

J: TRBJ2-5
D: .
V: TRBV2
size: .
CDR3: CASSPPAEQETQYF
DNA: TGTGCCAGCAGCCCCCCCGCCGAGCAAGAGACCCAGTACTTC

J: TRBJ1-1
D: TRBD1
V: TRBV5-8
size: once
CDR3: CASSLQGQGGTEAFF
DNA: TGTGCCAGCAGCTTGCAAGGACAGGGTGGCACTGAAGCTTTCTTT

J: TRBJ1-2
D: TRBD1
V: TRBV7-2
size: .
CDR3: CASSLVGTGNGYTF
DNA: TGTGCCAGCAGCTTAGTGGGGACAGGGAACGGCTACACCTTC

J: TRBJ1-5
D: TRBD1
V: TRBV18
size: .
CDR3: CASSPQGAWQPQHF
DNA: TGTGCCAGCTCACCGCAGGGGGCGTGGCAGCCCCAGCATTTT

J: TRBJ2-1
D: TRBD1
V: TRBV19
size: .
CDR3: CASSTSTGAGRAPYNEQFF
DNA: TGTGCCAGTAGTACATCCACAGGGGCTGGGCGAGCGCCCTACAATGAGCAGTTCTTC

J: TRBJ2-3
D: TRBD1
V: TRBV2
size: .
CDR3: CASSPLGQGSDTQYF
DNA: TGTGCCAGCAGTCCCTTAGGACAGGGCTCAGATACGCAGTATTTT

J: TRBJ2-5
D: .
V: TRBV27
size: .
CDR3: CASSPGLPQETQYF
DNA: TGTGCCAGCAGTCCGGGACTCCCCCAAGAGACCCAGTACTTC

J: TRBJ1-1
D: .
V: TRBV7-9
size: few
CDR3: CASSPRQGDTEAFF
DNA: TGTGCCAGCAGCCCTAGACAAGGGGACACTGAAGCTTTCTTT

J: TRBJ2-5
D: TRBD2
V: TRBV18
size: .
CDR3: CASSLGLVETQYF
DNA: TGTGCCAGCTCACTGGGACTAGTGGAGACCCAGTACTTC